A single sample gave rise to the 30 T cell receptor beta chains below, sequenced in a study of cytomegalovirus exposure and HLA in healthy donors. Use of 60 Vbeta and 13 Jbeta primers characterized the PCR. The assay was immunoSEQ multiplex PCR, and TCRdb's table has in-frame clones only and misses some. The profile shows over 200,000 clones, approximately 70% of them singletons. The sample comprised PBMCs. These receptors came from a man aged 35-49 years in good health and CMV-seropositive.

The chain has TRBV19 and TRBJ2-2; D unclear. Per the germline V gene, CDR1 is LNHDA and CDR2 is SQIVND (reference sequence). This CDR3 spans 13 amino acids. V lost 4 bases to trimming and J lost 0 bases, with 3 bases between them. Here the CDR3 reads CASSRANTGELFF. In DNA form, the CDR3 reads TGTGCCAGTAGTAGAGCGAACACCGGGGAGCTGTTTTTT.

A note on this clone: Compared with germline, one end of the junction differs, possibly owing to a read error. The gene calls are TRBV7-9 and TRBJ1-2; no reliable D call. In germline, CDR1 is SEHNR, CDR2 FQNEAQ (reference sequence). CDR3 length equals 12 residues. The CDR3 bases are TGTTCCAGCAGCTTAGCAACGGGAGGCTACACCTTC. Amino acids: CSSSLATGGYTF.

The chain is built from TRBV5-1 and TRBJ1-4; D gene ambiguous. Germline V gene data show CDR1 as SGHRS and CDR2 as YFSETQ. Trimming removed 7 bases from V and 6 bases from J, with 13 bases in between. The length of the CDR3 is 13 residues. The CDR3 loop is CASRERVDEKLFF. The CDR3 coding sequence is TGCGCCAGCCGTGAGAGGGTCGATGAAAAACTGTTTTTT.

This clone was detected only a few times. The chain couples TRBV19 to TRBJ2-1; TRBD2 agrees at 10 bases. V lost 4 bases and J lost 8; bases outside the gene matches: 8. CDR1 LNHDA and CDR2 SQIVND come from the germline V gene (reference sequence). This CDR3 comprises 15 residues. The CDR3 coding sequence is TGTGCCAGTAGTAAAGGGCTAGCGGGGGCCTATGAGCAGTTCTTC. It yields the protein CASSKGLAGAYEQFF.

This clone has only a few counts. The V and J genes are TRBV28 and TRBJ2-7; 10 positions match TRBD1. Germline V gene data show CDR1 as MDHEN and CDR2 as SYDVKM. Losses at the gene ends were 2 bases for V and 4 bases for J; bases not matched to a gene: 5. The CDR3 sequence is 15 residues long. CDR3 DNA sequence: TGTGCCAGCAGTTTAGTGGGACAGGGGTTGTACGAGCAGTACTTC. This translates into CASSLVGQGLYEQYF.

On this clone itself: Its ends do not fully match the called genes, so a read error is possible. The rearrangement joins TRBV7-9 to TRBJ1-2; no clear D. The CDR3 extends over 17 amino acids. Germline CDR1 reads SEHNR; CDR2 reads FQNEAQ (reference sequence). For the CDR3, the DNA is TGTTCCAGCAGCCCTCCTTTTGGTAGGGAATGGGAGGAAGGCTACACCTTC. Its protein is CSSSPPFGREWEEGYTF.

This clone turned up a few times. The chain uses TRBV11-2 and TRBJ1-2, with 7 nucleotides matching TRBD1. The CDR3 length is 12 residues. Germline V CDR1 and CDR2: SGHAT, FQNNGV. J was trimmed by 11 bases and V by 5 bases; bases with no gene match: 8. Here the CDR3 reads CASSTTGSSYTF. In nucleotides, the CDR3 is TGTGCCAGCAGCACGACAGGGTCCTCGTACACCTTC.

This sequence joins TRBV6-4 and TRBJ2-1, with TRBD2 identical over 11 bases. The CDR3 runs to 14 residues. From germline, CDR1 is MRHNA and CDR2 SNTAGT. The V gene end was trimmed by 6 bases and the J gene end by 9 bases; junction bases not matched to a gene: 7. The CDR3 here is CASSATGTSGEQFF. CDR3 DNA: TGTGCCAGCAGCGCGACCGGGACTAGCGGTGAGCAGTTCTTC.

This clone was detected a few times. The CDR3 is CSVSVRGRDTGELFF. Written as DNA, the CDR3 is TGCAGCGTTAGTGTCCGCGGGCGAGACACCGGGGAGCTGTTTTTT. The chain uses TRBV29-1 and TRBJ2-2, with D possibly matching TRBD2 (5 bases). Germline V gene data show CDR1 as SQVTM and CDR2 as ANQGSEA. This CDR3 has 15 residues. Trimming removed 5 bases from V and 3 bases from J, with 16 bases in between.

The chain uses TRBV7-9 and TRBJ2-7, with a tentative D call TRBD2 (6 bases). Trimming shortened V by 3 bases and J by 2 bases, and 11 bases separated the two germline ends. CDR1 is SEHNR, CDR2 FQNEAQ, per germline (reference sequence). The CDR3 sequence is 14 residues long. As DNA, the CDR3 is TGTGCCAGCAGCTTGGGACTTCATCCCTACGAGCAGTACTTC. This encodes CASSLGLHPYEQYF.

The CDR3, as DNA: TGTGCCAGCAGTCGCGGACAGGGCAACACCATATATTTT. Amino acid sequence: CASSRGQGNTIYF. The V gene is TRBV2, the J gene TRBJ1-3; 8 positions match TRBD1. Per germline, CDR1 SNHLY and CDR2 FYNNEI. The CDR3 spans 13 residues. After removal of 5 bases from V and 7 bases from J, the junction contained 4 bases not matched to a gene.

The DNA for the CDR3 is TGTGCCAGCAGCGTAGCCGACAGGGGCAACGAGCAGTACTTC. It yields the protein CASSVADRGNEQYF. The chain couples TRBV9 to TRBJ2-7, with TRBD1 matching over 8 bases. Trimming took 0 bases from V and 5 from J; bases not matched to a gene: 4. The CDR3 consists of 14 residues. Germline V gene sequence: CDR1 SGDLS, CDR2 YYNGEE.

In this sample, this clone turned up a few times. The genes are TRBV28 and TRBJ1-1; 7 nucleotides line up with TRBD1. Looked up from germline, CDR1 is MDHEN and CDR2 is SYDVKM. The J segment lost 0 bases and the V segment lost 6 bases, leaving 10 bases of the junction unmatched. This CDR3 is built from 16 residues. The CDR3 region is CASSPLGQRMNTEAFF. CDR3 sequence (DNA): TGTGCCAGCAGCCCCTTGGGACAGAGAATGAACACTGAAGCTTTCTTT.

The CDR3 DNA sequence: TGCGCCAGCAGCTTGGCGGGGGGAAGGGATCAGCCCCAGCATTTT. This codes for CASSLAGGRDQPQHF. The V call is TRBV5-1, the J call TRBJ1-5; TRBD1 might be the D (5 bases). Trimming stripped 0 bases from V and 5 bases from J, with 12 bases between. CDR3 length: 15 residues. CDR1 is SGHRS and CDR2 is YFSETQ in the germline V gene. The complete variable domain, with remaining parts taken from reference TRBV5-1 and TRBJ1-5, reads KAGVTQTPRYLIKTRGQQVTLSCSPISGHRSVSWYQQTPGQGLQFLFEYFSETQRNKGNFPGRFSGRQFSNSRSEMNVSTLELGDSALYLCASSLAGGRDQPQHFGDGTRLSIL.

The rearrangement joins TRBV25-1 to TRBJ1-1, with 9 nucleotides matching TRBD1. V lost 3 bases and J lost 1; bases outside the gene matches: 6. Per germline, CDR1 MGHDK and CDR2 SYGVNS. The length of the CDR3 is 16 residues. CDR3 sequence reads: CASSDNTGGGNTEAFF. The CDR3 DNA reads TGTGCCAGCAGTGACAATACAGGGGGCGGGAACACTGAAGCTTTCTTT.

This clone was counted only a few times. The chain uses TRBV15 and TRBJ1-5; possible D gene TRBD1, 5 bases. CDR1 and CDR2 from the germline V gene are LNHNV and YYDKDF (reference sequence). The CDR3 consists of 16 residues. V was shortened by 4 bases and J by 5 bases, with 18 bases between the two germline ends. CDR3 loop: CATSIRRGVIDQPQHF. CDR3 in DNA: TGTGCCACCAGCATCCGACGGGGGGTTATTGATCAGCCCCAGCATTTT.

Of note for this clone: Its ends do not fully match the called genes, so a read error is possible. The chain combines TRBV7-9 with TRBJ1-2; D is unresolved. Germline V lookup: CDR1 SEHNR, CDR2 FQNEAQ (reference sequence). The CDR3 contains 12 residues. The CDR3 DNA follows: TGTTCCAGCAGCCAAGACACCCTCGGCTACACCTTC. It specifies CSSSQDTLGYTF.

The chain links TRBV5-4 to TRBJ2-7; D possibly corresponds to TRBD2 (5 bases). CDR1 is SGHNT and CDR2 is YYREEE in the germline V gene (reference sequence). This CDR3 comprises 15 residues. Trimming removed 3 bases at V and 0 bases at J, with 13 bases between. The CDR3 region has the DNA TGTGCCAGCAGCTCCCGCTGGGGAGACTCCTACGAGCAGTACTTC. Its translation: CASSSRWGDSYEQYF.

A word on this clone: The identical CDR3 is also encoded by other nucleotide sequences in the sample. The chain uses TRBV6-5 and TRBJ1-1; D gene unclear. The CDR3 runs to 14 residues. Germline V gene lookup returns CDR1 MNHEY and CDR2 SVGAGI. Deletions cut 6 bases from V and 0 bases from J, with 11 bases between. The DNA for the CDR3 is TGTGCCAGCAGGCCCGGGTACATGAACACTGAAGCTTTCTTT. Translation: CASRPGYMNTEAFF.

This clone was seen a handful of times. The rearrangement links TRBV27 to TRBJ1-1, with a tentative D call TRBD1 (5 bases). The CDR3 contains 13 residues. Germline CDR1 reads MNHEY; CDR2 reads SMNVEV (reference sequence). The V and J ends lost 5 bases and 6 bases respectively, with 13 bases between them. This chain's CDR3 is CASSTLSGAEAFF. The DNA for the CDR3 is TGTGCCAGCAGTACCCTATCGGGGGCTGAAGCTTTCTTT.

This clone appeared a few times. This chain joins TRBV13 and TRBJ2-2; 9 bases map to TRBD1. The CDR3 contains 16 residues. After removal of 4 bases from V and 6 bases from J, the junction contained 9 bases not matched to a gene. Germline V gives CDR1 PRHDT, CDR2 FYEKMQ (reference sequence). The CDR3 nucleotides are TGTGCCAGCAGCTCGACCGGGACAGGGTACCCCGGGGAGCTGTTTTTT. Amino acid sequence: CASSSTGTGYPGELFF.

This clone appeared a few times. V usage is TRBV4-2 and J usage is TRBJ2-5; the match to TRBD1 covers 7 bases. V shed 4 bases and J 1 base; nucleotides not matched to a gene: 9. Germline values: CDR1 LGHNA, CDR2 YNFKEQ. The CDR3 totals 16 residues. For the CDR3, the DNA is TGTGCCAGCAGCCCCTGGGGGACAGAAGTCCAAGAGACCCAGTACTTC. It codes for CASSPWGTEVQETQYF.

This clone appeared a few times. V gene TRBV7-6 combines with J gene TRBJ2-1; weak D call: TRBD1 (7 bases). Germline-derived CDR1 and CDR2 are SGHVS and FNYEAQ. V lost 5 bases, J lost 4 bases, and 12 bases lay in between. The length of the CDR3 is 14 residues. CDR3 nucleotide sequence: TGTGCCAGCAGCCGACAGGGAGGTTACAATGAGCAGTTCTTC. The encoded protein is CASSRQGGYNEQFF.

V and J are TRBV5-6 and TRBJ1-1; 9 bases match TRBD1. The CDR3 extends over 18 amino acids. V gave up 0 bases and J gave up 1 base; unmatched junction bases: 10. In germline, CDR1 is SGHDT, CDR2 YYEEEE. The CDR3, as DNA: TGTGCCAGCAGCTTGGCCGGGAGGGACAGGGCTCCGAACACTGAAGCTTTCTTT. Translation gives CASSLAGRDRAPNTEAFF. Drawing the rest from reference TRBV5-6 and TRBJ1-1, the complete variable domain is DAGVTQSPTHLIKTRGQQVTLRCSPKSGHDTVSWYQQALGQGPQFIFQYYEEEERQRGNFPDRFSGHQFPNYSSELNVNALLLGDSALYLCASSLAGRDRAPNTEAFFGQGTRLTVV.

Note on this clone: At one end, the junction sequence differs from germline, possibly due to a read error. The chain has TRBV7-9 and TRBJ2-7; 10 nucleotides line up with TRBD1. CDR3 size: 14 residues. The V gene's germline CDR1 is SEHNR and CDR2 FQNEAQ (reference sequence). The CDR3 region has the DNA TGTGCCAGCAGCGGGACAGGGGTCTCCCACGAGCAGTACTTC. Amino acid sequence: CASSGTGVSHEQYF.

This clone was seen only a few times. J is TRBJ2-2 and V is TRBV29-1; D is ambiguous. The CDR3 length is 13 residues. The V end was cut by 3 bases, the J end by 2 bases, with 7 bases between. From germline, CDR1 is SQVTM and CDR2 ANQGSEA. The CDR3 loop reads CSVDNSNTGELFF. The CDR3, as DNA: TGCAGCGTTGATAACAGTAACACCGGGGAGCTGTTTTTT.

This sequence joins TRBV5-4 and TRBJ2-1; the match to TRBD1 covers 7 bases. Germline-derived CDR1 and CDR2 are SGHNT and YYREEE (reference sequence). The CDR3 is 17 amino acids. The trim removed 4 bases at V and 0 bases at J, leaving 10 bases unmatched. CDR3 bases: TGTGCCAGCAGCGGATACGACAGGGATGGCTCCTACAATGAGCAGTTCTTC. It encodes CASSGYDRDGSYNEQFF.

V gene TRBV7-9 combines with J gene TRBJ2-2, with 8 bases aligning to TRBD1. Unmatched junction bases numbered 2, after V lost 1 base and J lost 4 bases. The V gene's germline CDR1 is SEHNR and CDR2 FQNEAQ (reference sequence). This CDR3 comprises 15 residues. The CDR3 DNA is TGTGCCAGCAGCTTAGTGACAGGGGTCACCGGGGAGCTGTTTTTT. This sequence encodes CASSLVTGVTGELFF.

The chain uses TRBV6-1 and TRBJ1-1; TRBD1 matches at 7 bases. This CDR3 is built from 18 residues. The germline gives CDR1 MNHNS, CDR2 SASEGT. V was pared by 4 bases and J by 3 bases, with 17 bases of the junction left unmatched. The chain's CDR3 is CASSAPTGLFNPDTEAFF. For the CDR3, the DNA is TGTGCCAGCAGTGCCCCGACAGGGTTATTTAATCCTGACACTGAAGCTTTCTTT.

The V gene is TRBV6-6, the J gene TRBJ1-5, with D possibly matching TRBD1 (5 bases). V was trimmed by 6 bases and J by 1 base, leaving 13 bases between them. CDR3 length: 15 residues. Germline CDR1 is MNHNY and CDR2 is SVGAGI (reference sequence). CDR3 in DNA: TGTGCCAGCAGGGGTCACGACAGCAGCAATCAGCCCCAGCATTTT. This encodes CASRGHDSSNQPQHF.